Listed below are T cell receptor beta chains from one sample, sequenced in a study of T cells in Graves' hyperthyroidism and ophthalmopathy. TCRdb processed the multiplex PCR reads anew with MiXCR; each CDR3 protein has one entry. Of around 760,000 distinct CDR3 sequences detected, approximately 40% appear once; the ten largest clones hold more than 25%. Sequenced: blood. Every receptor here comes from a woman aged 40 to 50 with Graves' hyperthyroidism. Both conserved end residues are trimmed from each CDR3. Fields, in order: D gene, J gene, V gene, CDR3 length, CDR3 protein. The D gene is left open where the match is weak.

TRBD1 | TRBJ1-2 | TRBV28 | 12 | ASSVSLQGYGYT
TRBD2 | TRBJ2-7 | TRBV28 | 16 | ASSFSASLTSGTYEQY
NA | TRBJ1-2 | TRBV6-5 | 11 | ASGISLGYGYT
NA | TRBJ1-1 | TRBV4-1 | 14 | ASKERAGSSNTEAF
NA | TRBJ2-5 | TRBV7-9 | 8 | ASSPGTVH
NA | TRBJ1-1 | TRBV7-9 | 16 | ASSPPLRFRGMNTEAF
TRBD2 | TRBJ2-7 | TRBV6-5 | 12 | ASTTGTISYEQY
TRBD1 | TRBJ1-2 | TRBV7-2 | 14 | ASSLVNWGQGDGYT
NA | TRBJ1-1 | TRBV29-1 | 10 | SVLRGEPEAF
NA | TRBJ1-1 | TRBV7-9 | 9 | ASYLNTEAF
TRBD1 | TRBJ1-4 | TRBV4-3 | 12 | ASSQGTGPGKLF
TRBD1 | TRBJ2-7 | TRBV7-9 | 12 | ASSRTGVGDEQY
NA | TRBJ1-6 | TRBV19 | 13 | ASSARTGYNSPLH
NA | TRBJ2-7 | TRBV14 | 12 | ASSRRSGSYEQY
TRBD2 | TRBJ2-5 | TRBV12-3/TRBV12-4 | 13 | ASRRLADGGETQY
TRBD1 | TRBJ2-7 | TRBV9 | 13 | ASSRPGQRPYEQY
NA | TRBJ2-7 | TRBV5-6 | 10 | ASSTLPYEQY
NA | TRBJ2-4 | TRBV7-9 | 11 | ASRPGSDWYQY
NA | TRBJ1-5 | TRBV6-2/TRBV6-3 | 13 | ASSDMRAGNQPQH
TRBD1 | TRBJ1-1 | TRBV5-4 | 16 | ASSQGTWTGGVATEAF
NA | TRBJ2-7 | TRBV7-9 | 11 | ASSPDKVYEQY
NA | TRBJ2-2 | TRBV15 | 12 | ATSSLVALGELF
TRBD1 | TRBJ1-2 | TRBV12-3/TRBV12-4 | 14 | ASSPPGTGGTYGYT
NA | NA | TRBV6-5 | 10 | ASRQGTTEQF
NA | TRBJ1-1 | TRBV5-1 | 13 | ASSSATPGNTEAF
NA | TRBJ2-7 | TRBV7-9 | 10 | ASSSDRSEQY
NA | TRBJ2-5 | TRBV11-3 | 12 | ASRPGQVQETQY
NA | TRBJ2-5 | TRBV6-5 | 13 | ASSPGGTPQETQY
TRBD2 | TRBJ2-5 | TRBV5-1 | 15 | ASSLVSAGAGRETQY
NA | TRBJ1-4 | TRBV11-2 | 13 | ASSLKGGSHEKLF
TRBD1 | TRBJ1-5 | TRBV5-4 | 13 | ASSFLQGPSQPQH
NA | TRBJ1-5 | TRBV5-8 | 13 | ASSHGTDEHQPQH
TRBD1 | TRBJ1-2 | TRBV10-3 | 12 | ASTRTGLINGYT
TRBD1 | TRBJ2-7 | TRBV20-1 | 14 | SANGQGRPSSYERY
TRBD1 | TRBJ1-6 | TRBV6-5 | 12 | ASSSTGNNSPLH
NA | TRBJ1-4 | TRBV29-1 | 12 | SVDLHVGTEKLF
TRBD1 | TRBJ2-2 | TRBV19 | 11 | ASNRGNTGELF
NA | TRBJ1-2 | TRBV20-1 | 10 | SVPASNYGYT
NA | TRBJ1-3 | TRBV29-1 | 14 | SVEDPASPSGNTIY
TRBD1 | TRBJ1-3 | TRBV12-3/TRBV12-4 | 13 | ASTQDRGFGNTIY
NA | TRBJ1-2 | TRBV11-2 | 11 | ASSLAQSYGYT
TRBD1 | TRBJ1-1 | TRBV20-1 | 12 | SAASGGIDTEAF
TRBD2 | TRBJ2-7 | TRBV11-2 | 15 | ANRQRFRTSGSYEQY
NA | TRBJ2-3 | TRBV19 | 11 | ASSGYSTDTQY
NA | TRBJ1-5 | TRBV19 | 13 | ASSFGQGPNQPQH
NA | TRBJ2-7 | TRBV10-2 | 12 | ASKDGDGPYEQY
NA | TRBJ1-6 | TRBV15 | 12 | ATSRPDGGSPLH
TRBD1 | TRBJ2-7 | TRBV11-2 | 12 | ASRSTGGGNEQY
NA | TRBJ2-6 | TRBV10-3 | 10 | AIQAAAQVLT